The clone carrying this T cell receptor beta chain occurred a few times. This entry is derived from a study of regulatory T cells in long-lasting Graves disease. CDR1 and CDR2 (germline): MNHNS, SASEGT. The CDR3 is 14 residues long. Trimming removed 6 bases from V and 5 bases from J, with 16 bases in between. According to the study, TCR beta libraries were built with iRepertoire HTBI primers and CDR3-region Arm-PCR. TCRdb processed the multiplex PCR reads anew with MiXCR; each CDR3 protein has one entry. This table has 400,000 to 550,000 distinct CDR3 sequences, roughly 17% appearing once. Time point described: newly diagnosed GD, antithyroid drugs for less than 3 months. There was RNA extracted from PBMCs, and the TCR library was made from it. The data also belong to a second study, concerning T cells in Graves' hyperthyroidism and ophthalmopathy.

The sample here was peripheral blood mononuclear cells (PBMCs), taken at new diagnosis, from a patient treated with antithyroid drugs. The source is a young woman with Graves disease. The chain carries TRBV6-1 and TRBJ1-2; D is unclear. This chain's CDR3 is CASSRRQDVYGYTF. DNA of the CDR3: TGTGCCAGCAGCAGACGCCAGGACGTTTATGGCTACACCTTC.